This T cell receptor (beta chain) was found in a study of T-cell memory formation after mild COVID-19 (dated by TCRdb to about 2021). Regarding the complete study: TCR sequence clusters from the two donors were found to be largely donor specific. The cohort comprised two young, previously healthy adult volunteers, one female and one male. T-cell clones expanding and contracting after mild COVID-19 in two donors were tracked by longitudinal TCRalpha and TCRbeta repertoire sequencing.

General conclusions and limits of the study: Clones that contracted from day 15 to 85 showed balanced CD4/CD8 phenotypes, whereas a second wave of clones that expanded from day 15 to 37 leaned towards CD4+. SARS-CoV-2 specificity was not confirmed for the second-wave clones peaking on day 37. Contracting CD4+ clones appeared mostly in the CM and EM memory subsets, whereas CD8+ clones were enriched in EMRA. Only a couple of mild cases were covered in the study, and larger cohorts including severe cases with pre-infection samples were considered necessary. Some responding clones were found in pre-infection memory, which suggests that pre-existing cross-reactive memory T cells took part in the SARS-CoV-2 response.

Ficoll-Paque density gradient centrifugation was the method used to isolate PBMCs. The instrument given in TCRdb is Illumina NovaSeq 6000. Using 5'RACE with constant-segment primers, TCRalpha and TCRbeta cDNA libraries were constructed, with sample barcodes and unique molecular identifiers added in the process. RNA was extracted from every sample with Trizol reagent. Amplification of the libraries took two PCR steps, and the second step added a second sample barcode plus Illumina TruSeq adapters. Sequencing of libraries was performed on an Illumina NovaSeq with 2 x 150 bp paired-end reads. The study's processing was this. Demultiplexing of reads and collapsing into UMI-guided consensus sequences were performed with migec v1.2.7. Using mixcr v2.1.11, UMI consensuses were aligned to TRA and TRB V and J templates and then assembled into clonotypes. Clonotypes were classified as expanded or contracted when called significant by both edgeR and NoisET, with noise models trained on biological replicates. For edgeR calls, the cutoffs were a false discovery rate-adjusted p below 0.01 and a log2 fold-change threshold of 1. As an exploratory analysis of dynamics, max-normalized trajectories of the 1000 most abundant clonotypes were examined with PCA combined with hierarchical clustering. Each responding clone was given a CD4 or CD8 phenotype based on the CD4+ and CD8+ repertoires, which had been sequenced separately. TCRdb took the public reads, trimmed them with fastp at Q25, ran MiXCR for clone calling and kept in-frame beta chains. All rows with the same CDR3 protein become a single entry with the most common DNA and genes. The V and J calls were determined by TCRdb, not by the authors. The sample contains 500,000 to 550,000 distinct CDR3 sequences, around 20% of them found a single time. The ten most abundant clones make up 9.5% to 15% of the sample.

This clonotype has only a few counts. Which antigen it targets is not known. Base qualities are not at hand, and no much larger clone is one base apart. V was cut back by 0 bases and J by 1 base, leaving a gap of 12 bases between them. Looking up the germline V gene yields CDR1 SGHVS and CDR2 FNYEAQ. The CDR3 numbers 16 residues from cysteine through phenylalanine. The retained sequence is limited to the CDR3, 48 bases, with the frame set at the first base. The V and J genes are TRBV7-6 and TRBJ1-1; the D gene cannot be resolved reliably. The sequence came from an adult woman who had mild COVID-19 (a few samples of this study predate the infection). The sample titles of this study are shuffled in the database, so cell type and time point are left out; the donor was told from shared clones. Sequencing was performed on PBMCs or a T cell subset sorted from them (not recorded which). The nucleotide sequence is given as TGTGCCAGCAGCTTAGCGAGTATATCGGGGAACACTGAAGCTTTCTTT. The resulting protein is CASSLASISGNTEAFF.